The T cell receptor (beta chain) described here comes from a study of sequential checkpoint blockade in melanoma. Study details: Arm A got nivolumab then ipilimumab; arm B the reverse, 1:1.

The treatment denotes: randomized to nivolumab then ipilimumab (arm A) or the reverse (arm B). Clones were read by immunoSEQ multiplex PCR, and TCRdb kept only the in-frame ones, dropping some. This table has about 40,000 clones, approximately 90% appearing once. The sample consisted of CD8+ T cells sorted from blood (inferred from file names), taken from a patient given nivolumab and ipilimumab in sequence. The TCR originated in a human donor with melanoma.

The CDR3 DNA is TGTGCCAGCAGCTTACCGCGGAGCTCCTACAATGAGCAGTTCTTC. It specifies CASSLPRSSYNEQFF. The chain uses TRBV11-1 and TRBJ2-1, with no clear D. Trimming removed 2 bases from V and 0 bases from J, with 8 bases in between. The length of the CDR3 is 15 residues. Germline V gives CDR1 SGHAT, CDR2 FQDESV (reference sequence).